This TCR beta chain was observed in a study of a mutant IDH1 vaccine in newly diagnosed glioma (dated by TCRdb to the early 2020s). Describing the broader study: Vaccination started 4-6 weeks after radiotherapy alone, or was given together with temozolomide cycles in the groups whose treatment included chemotherapy. Of the roughly 31 treated patients, around 62% were male and 37.5% were female, and the mean age was roughly 38 years. Before enrollment, most patients had been given radiochemotherapy with temozolomide as standard therapy, while the rest had received either radiotherapy alone or temozolomide alone. The week-35 safety follow-up was designated visit V12, and the week-47 end of study was designated visit V13. Peripheral blood samples were drawn at six visits, namely V03 (baseline), V05, V07, V10, V12 and V13. Longitudinal TCRB deep sequencing was done for about two dozen treated patients, wherever samples were available for exploratory analyses. Study-wide findings and limitations: PBMC samples for TCRB deep sequencing were selected based on availability. According to the authors, sample limitations meant that analyses of patient blood samples could not be reproduced. Across multiple MHC alleles, vaccine-induced immune responses were seen in around 94% of patients. Pseudoprogression seemed to be unrelated to changes in the top peripheral T cell clonotypes found by TCRB sequencing.

V was cut back by 0 bases and J by 1 base, leaving a gap of 10 bases between them. Per the germline V gene, LGHNA is the CDR1 and YSLEER is the CDR2. The CDR3 spans 17 residues, from the cysteine through the phenylalanine. Only the CDR3 DNA stays, 51 bases, in frame from base 1. The library was generated by the immunoSEQ multiplex PCR assay. Rearranged TCR beta chain sequences were amplified using the hsTCRB Kit according to the manufacturer's protocol. An Illumina MiSeq was used to sequence the TCRB libraries. In the paper's pipeline: Demultiplexing, trimming and gene mapping were performed with the kit vendor's proprietary platform. TCRdb obtained this table from immuneACCESS and retained in-frame rearrangements with V and J assigned. These tables miss some clones; where compared with another copy, unresolved V genes account for less than half of the shortfall, and the remainder is unexplained. V and J calls and clone size come straight from that table; D and trimming were deduced from the DNA. Within this sample are some 60,000 clones, with over 80% of them counted one time only. Jointly, the top ten make up approximately 3.5% of the sample.

As for this clone: Which antigen it targets is not known. No much larger clonotype is one base removed from it; base qualities were not supplied.

The time point label of this sample denotes: week 47, end of study. Every vaccine dose consisted of 300 ug of a 20-mer mutant IDH1 peptide in Montanide, administered subcutaneously together with topical imiquimod. Patients received eight vaccinations in weeks 1, 3, 5, 7, 11, 15, 19 and 23, corresponding to visits V03 through V10. Donors had newly diagnosed WHO grade 3 or 4 IDH1-mutant astrocytomas with loss of nuclear ATRX. The samples were drawn from NOA16, a multicentre, single-arm, open-label phase I trial in Germany that tested a mutant IDH1 peptide vaccine in humans for the first time. Genomic DNA for TCRB sequencing was isolated from EDTA blood with the DNeasy Blood and Tissue Kit.

The V gene is TRBV4-3 and the J gene is TRBJ2-6, and the D gene may be TRBD1, 5 bases matching. The sequenced sample was PBMCs, obtained from a glioma patient whose treatment included an IDH1 peptide vaccine. The sequence was obtained from a woman aged 45-59 years with glioma. The CDR3 has the sequence CASSQDRSGSGANVLTF. The nucleotide sequence reads as follows: TGCGCCAGCAGCCAAGATCGATCAGGGTCTGGGGCCAACGTCCTGACTTTC.